The sequence of this TCR beta chain was determined in a study of blood T cell repertoires in COVID-19. This CDR3 is 15 amino acids long. V lost 4 bases, J lost 1 base, and 13 bases lay in between. The germline CDR1 and CDR2 sequences are LNHDA and SQIVND (reference sequence). Participants were aged about 18 to 89 years, lived in some 23 US areas, and enrolled virtually. Per the original data handling: Estimation of nucleated cell counts was performed using reference gene primer amplification. Measured with immunoSEQ multiplex PCR; TCRdb has only the in-frame clones, and not every one. That table is the source of V, J and clone size, and D and trimming were worked out from the DNA. The table has more than 300,000 clones, 75% to 90% seen once.

The sample was PBMCs or T cells enriched from blood (not recorded which). The chain joins TRBV19 to TRBJ1-1; D remains unclear. This TCR was sampled from a woman between 50 and 59 years old who had recovered from COVID-19. The CDR3 is CASSTSQVRNTEAFF. The CDR3 DNA sequence: TGTGCCAGTAGTACGTCCCAGGTAAGGAACACTGAAGCTTTCTTT.